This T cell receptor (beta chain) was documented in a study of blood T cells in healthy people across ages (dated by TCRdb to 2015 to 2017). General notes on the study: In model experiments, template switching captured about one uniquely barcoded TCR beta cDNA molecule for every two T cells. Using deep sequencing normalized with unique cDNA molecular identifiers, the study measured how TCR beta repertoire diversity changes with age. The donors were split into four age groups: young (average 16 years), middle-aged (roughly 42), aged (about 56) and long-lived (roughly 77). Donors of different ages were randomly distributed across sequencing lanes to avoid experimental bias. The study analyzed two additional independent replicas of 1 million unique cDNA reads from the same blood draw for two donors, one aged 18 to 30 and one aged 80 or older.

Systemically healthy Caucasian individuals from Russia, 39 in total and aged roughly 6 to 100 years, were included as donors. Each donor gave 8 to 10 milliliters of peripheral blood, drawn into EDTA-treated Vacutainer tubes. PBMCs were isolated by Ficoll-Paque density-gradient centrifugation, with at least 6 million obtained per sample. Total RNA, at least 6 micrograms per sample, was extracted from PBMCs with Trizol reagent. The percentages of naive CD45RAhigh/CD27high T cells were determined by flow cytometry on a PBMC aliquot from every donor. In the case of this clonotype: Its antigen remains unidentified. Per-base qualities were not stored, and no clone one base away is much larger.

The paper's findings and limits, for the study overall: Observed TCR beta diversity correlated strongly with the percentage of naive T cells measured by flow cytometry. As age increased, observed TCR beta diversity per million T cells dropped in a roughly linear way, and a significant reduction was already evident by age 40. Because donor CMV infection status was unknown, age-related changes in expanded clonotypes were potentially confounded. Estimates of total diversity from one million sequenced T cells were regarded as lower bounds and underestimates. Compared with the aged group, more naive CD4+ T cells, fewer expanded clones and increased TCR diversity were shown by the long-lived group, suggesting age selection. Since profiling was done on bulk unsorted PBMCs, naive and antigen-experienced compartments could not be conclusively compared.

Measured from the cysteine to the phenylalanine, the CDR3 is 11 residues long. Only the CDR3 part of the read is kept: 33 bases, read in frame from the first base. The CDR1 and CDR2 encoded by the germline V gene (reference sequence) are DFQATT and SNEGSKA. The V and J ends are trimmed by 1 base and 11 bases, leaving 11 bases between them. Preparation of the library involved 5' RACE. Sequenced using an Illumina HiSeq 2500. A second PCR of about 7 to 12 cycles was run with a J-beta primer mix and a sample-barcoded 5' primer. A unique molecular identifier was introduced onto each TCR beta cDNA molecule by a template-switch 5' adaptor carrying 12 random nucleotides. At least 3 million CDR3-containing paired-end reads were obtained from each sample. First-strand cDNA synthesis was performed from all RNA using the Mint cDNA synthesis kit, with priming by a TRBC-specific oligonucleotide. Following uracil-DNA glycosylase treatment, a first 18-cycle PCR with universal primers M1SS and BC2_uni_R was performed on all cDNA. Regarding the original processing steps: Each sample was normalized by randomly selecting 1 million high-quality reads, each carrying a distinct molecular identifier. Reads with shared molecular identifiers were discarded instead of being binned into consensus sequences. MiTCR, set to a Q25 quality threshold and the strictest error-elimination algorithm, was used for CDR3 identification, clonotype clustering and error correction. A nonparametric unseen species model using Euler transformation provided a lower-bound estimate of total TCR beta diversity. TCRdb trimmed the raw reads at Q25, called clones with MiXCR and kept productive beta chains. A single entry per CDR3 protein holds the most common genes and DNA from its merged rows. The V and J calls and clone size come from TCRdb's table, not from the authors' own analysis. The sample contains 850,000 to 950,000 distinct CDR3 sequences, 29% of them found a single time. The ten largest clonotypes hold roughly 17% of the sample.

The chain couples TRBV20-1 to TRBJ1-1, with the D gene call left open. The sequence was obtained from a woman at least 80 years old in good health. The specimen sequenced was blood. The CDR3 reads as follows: CSARVDIQAFF. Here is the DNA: TGCAGTGCTAGAGTTGATATTCAGGCTTTCTTT.